This T cell receptor beta chain was captured in a study of cytomegalovirus exposure and HLA in healthy donors. The V and J ends lost 7 bases and 1 base, in that order; junction bases with no gene match: 6. In germline, CDR1 is MNHNS, CDR2 SASEGT. The CDR3 spans 14 residues. The PCR contained 60 Vbeta and 13 Jbeta primers. Sequencing was performed with immunoSEQ multiplex PCR; in TCRdb, only in-frame clones are kept and a portion is missing. This table has 150,000 to 200,000 clones, about 75% appearing once. In the case of this clone: No antigen is known for it.

Study-level points and caveats: Excluded were some V segments that proved indistinguishable, including TRBV6-2 and TRBV6-3. Per a later analysis, HLA-associated TCR beta chains showed more clonal expansion than other, equally common TCR beta chains. Sequencing depth roughly uniform across donors was assumed in presence/absence analyses.

This clonotype was obtained from a female donor in good health and CMV-seronegative. The source material was PBMCs. The V call is TRBV6-1, the J call TRBJ2-5; TRBD2 matches 7 bases. CDR3: CASTTRGVQETQYF. DNA for the CDR3: TGTGCCAGCACCACCCGGGGGGTCCAAGAGACCCAGTACTTC.